The table lists the clone carrying this T cell receptor beta chain with many counts. Its antigen remains unknown. This sample is drawn from a study of T cells in Graves' hyperthyroidism and ophthalmopathy. Regions amplified from RNA transcripts were the TCR beta CDR3 regions. In the first-round RT-PCR of the TCR CDR3, the HTBI primer set was used. MiXCR, applied by TCRdb to the multiplex PCR reads, yields one record per CDR3 protein. Here the sample spans about 400,000 distinct CDR3 sequences, 15% being singletons. Notes on the study in general: Most expanded thyroid clonotypes above 0.001 recurred in blood.

Unmatched junction bases numbered 7, after V lost 2 bases and J lost 7 bases. This CDR3 contains 15 residues. Germline V lookup: CDR1 KGHDR, CDR2 SFDVKD. This receptor was identified in a young woman with Graves' hyperthyroidism. The chain recombines TRBV24-1 with TRBJ2-1; 7 bases line up with TRBD1. The sample comprised blood. The CDR3 sequence is CATSDSRGQLNEQFF. The DNA of the CDR3 is TGTGCCACCAGTGATTCGAGGGGGCAGTTGAATGAGCAGTTCTTC.